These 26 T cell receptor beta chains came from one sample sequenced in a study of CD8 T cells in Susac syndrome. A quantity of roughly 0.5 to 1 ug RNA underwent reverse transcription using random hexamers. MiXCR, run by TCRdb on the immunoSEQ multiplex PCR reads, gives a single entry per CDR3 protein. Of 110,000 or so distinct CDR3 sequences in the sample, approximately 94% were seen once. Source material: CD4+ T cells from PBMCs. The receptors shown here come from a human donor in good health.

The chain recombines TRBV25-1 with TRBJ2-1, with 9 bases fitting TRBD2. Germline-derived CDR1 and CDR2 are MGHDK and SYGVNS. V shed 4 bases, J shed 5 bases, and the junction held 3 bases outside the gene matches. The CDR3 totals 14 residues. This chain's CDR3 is CASSGLAADNEQFF. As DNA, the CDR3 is TGTGCCAGCAGTGGACTAGCGGCCGACAATGAGCAGTTCTTC.

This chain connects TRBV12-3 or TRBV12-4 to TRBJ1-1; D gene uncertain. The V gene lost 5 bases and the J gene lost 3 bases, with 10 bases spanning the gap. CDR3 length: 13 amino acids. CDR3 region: CASSPIMDTEAFF. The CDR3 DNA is TGTGCCAGCAGTCCCATCATGGACACTGAAGCTTTCTTT.

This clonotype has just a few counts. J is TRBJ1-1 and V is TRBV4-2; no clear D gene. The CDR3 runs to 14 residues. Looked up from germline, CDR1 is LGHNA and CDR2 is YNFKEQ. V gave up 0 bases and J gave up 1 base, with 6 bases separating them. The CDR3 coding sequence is TGTGCCAGCAGCCAAGATAGGAAGAACACTGAAGCTTTCTTT. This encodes CASSQDRKNTEAFF.

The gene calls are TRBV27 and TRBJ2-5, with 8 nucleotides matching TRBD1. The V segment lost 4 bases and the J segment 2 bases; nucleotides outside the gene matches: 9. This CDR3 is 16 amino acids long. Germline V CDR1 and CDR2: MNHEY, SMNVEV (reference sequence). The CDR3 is CASSSLATGAQETQYF. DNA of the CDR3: TGTGCCAGCAGTTCCCTCGCGACAGGGGCACAAGAGACCCAGTACTTC.

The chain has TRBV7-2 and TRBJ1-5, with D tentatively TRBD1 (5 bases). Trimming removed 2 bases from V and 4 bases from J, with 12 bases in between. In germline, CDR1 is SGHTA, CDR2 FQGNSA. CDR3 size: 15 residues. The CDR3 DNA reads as TGTGCCAGCAGCTTACAATATGGGGGGAATCAGCCCCAGCATTTT. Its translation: CASSLQYGGNQPQHF.

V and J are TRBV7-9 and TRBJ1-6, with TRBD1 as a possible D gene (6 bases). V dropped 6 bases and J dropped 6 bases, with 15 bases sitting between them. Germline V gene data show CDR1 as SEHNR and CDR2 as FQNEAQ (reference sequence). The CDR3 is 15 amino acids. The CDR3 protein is CASSHKGGGNSPLHF. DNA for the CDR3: TGTGCCAGCAGTCACAAAGGGGGGGGTAATTCACCCCTCCACTTT.

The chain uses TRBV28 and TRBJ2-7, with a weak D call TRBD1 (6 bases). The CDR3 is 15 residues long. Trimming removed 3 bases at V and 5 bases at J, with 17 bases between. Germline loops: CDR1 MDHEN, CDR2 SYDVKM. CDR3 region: CASSFGGHRDHEQYF. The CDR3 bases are TGTGCCAGCAGTTTCGGCGGGCACAGGGACCACGAGCAGTACTTC. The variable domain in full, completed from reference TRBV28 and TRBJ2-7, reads DVKVTQSSRYLVKRTGEKVFLECVQDMDHENMFWYRQDPGLGLRLIYFSYDVKMKEKGDIPEGYSVSREKKERFSLILESASTNQTSMYLCASSFGGHRDHEQYFGPGTRLTVT.

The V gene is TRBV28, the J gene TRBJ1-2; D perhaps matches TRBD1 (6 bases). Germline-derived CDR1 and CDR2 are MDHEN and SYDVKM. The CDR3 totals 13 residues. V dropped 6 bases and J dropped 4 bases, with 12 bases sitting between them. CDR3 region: CASRAGAPYGYTF. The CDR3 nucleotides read TGTGCCAGCAGAGCAGGGGCCCCCTATGGCTACACCTTC.

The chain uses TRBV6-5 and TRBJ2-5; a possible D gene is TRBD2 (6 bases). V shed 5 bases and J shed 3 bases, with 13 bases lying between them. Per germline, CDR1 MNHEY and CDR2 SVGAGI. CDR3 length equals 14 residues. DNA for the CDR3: TGTGCCAGCAGTCGTTCGGGGGATAAAGAGACCCAGTACTTC. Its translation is CASSRSGDKETQYF.

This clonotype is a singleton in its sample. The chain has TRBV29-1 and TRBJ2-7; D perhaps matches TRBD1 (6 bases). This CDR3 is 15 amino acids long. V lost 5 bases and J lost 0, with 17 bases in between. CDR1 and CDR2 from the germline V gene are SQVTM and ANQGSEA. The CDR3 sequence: CSVTLGAGSSYEQYF. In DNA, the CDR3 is TGCAGCGTTACCCTGGGGGCAGGGAGCTCCTACGAGCAGTACTTC.

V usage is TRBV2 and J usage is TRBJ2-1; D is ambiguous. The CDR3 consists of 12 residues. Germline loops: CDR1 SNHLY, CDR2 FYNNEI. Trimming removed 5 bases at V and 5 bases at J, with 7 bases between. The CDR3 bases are TGTGCCAGCAGTCCACAGAACAATGAGCAGTTCTTC. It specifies CASSPQNNEQFF.

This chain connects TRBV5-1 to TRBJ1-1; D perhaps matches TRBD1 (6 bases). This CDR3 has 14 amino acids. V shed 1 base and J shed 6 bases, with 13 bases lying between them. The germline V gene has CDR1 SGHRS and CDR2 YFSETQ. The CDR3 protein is CASSLRQAGSEAFF. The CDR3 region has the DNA TGCGCCAGCAGCTTGAGACAGGCCGGCTCTGAAGCTTTCTTT. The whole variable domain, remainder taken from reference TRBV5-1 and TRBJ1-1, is KAGVTQTPRYLIKTRGQQVTLSCSPISGHRSVSWYQQTPGQGLQFLFEYFSETQRNKGNFPGRFSGRQFSNSRSEMNVSTLELGDSALYLCASSLRQAGSEAFFGQGTRLTVV.

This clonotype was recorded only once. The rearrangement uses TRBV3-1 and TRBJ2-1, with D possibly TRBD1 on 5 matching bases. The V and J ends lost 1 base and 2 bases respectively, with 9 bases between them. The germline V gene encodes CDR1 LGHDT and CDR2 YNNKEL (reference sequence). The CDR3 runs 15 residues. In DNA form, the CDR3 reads TGTGCCAGCAGCCAAGCAGGGTCCCCCTACAATGAGCAGTTCTTC. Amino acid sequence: CASSQAGSPYNEQFF.

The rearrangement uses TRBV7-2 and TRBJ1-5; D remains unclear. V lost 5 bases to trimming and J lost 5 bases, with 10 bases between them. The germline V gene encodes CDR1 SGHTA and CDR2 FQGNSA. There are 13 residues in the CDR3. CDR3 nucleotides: TGTGCCAGCAGCCCTCAGCGGGATCAGCCCCAGCATTTT. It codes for CASSPQRDQPQHF.

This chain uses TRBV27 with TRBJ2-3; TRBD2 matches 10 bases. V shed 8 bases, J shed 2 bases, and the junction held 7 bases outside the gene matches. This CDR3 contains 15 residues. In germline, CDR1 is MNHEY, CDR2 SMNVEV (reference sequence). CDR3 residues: CASGDGLAATDTQYF. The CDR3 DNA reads TGTGCCAGCGGGGACGGACTAGCGGCCACAGATACGCAGTATTTT.

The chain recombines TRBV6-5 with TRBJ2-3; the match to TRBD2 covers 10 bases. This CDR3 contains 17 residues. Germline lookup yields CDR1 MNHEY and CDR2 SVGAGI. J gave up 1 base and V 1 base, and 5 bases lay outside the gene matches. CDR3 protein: CASSYWASGGRTDTQYF. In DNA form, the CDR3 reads TGTGCCAGCAGTTACTGGGCTAGCGGGGGCCGCACAGATACGCAGTATTTT.

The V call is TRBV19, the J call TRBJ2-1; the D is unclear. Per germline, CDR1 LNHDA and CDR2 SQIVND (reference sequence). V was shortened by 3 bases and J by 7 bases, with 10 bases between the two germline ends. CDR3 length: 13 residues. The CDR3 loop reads CASSIRSLNEQFF. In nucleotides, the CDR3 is TGTGCCAGTAGTATTCGGTCGTTGAATGAGCAGTTCTTC.

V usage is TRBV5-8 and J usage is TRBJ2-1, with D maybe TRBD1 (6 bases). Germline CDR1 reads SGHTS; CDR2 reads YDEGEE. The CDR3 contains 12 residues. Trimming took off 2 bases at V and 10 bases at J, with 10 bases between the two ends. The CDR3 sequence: CASSFRGMEQFF. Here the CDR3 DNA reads TGTGCCAGCAGCTTCAGGGGCATGGAGCAGTTCTTC.

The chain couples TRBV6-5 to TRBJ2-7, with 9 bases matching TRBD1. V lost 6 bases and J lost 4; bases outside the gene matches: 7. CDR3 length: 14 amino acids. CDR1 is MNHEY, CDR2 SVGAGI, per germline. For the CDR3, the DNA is TGTGCCAGCAGAAGATCGGACAGGGGATACGAGCAGTACTTC. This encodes CASRRSDRGYEQYF.

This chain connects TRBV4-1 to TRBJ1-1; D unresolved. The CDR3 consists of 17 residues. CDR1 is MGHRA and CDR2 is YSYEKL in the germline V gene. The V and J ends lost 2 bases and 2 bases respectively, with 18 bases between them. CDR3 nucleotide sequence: TGCGCCAGCAGCCAATTATTGCGTAAGGCAGGCAACACTGAAGCTTTCTTT. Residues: CASSQLLRKAGNTEAFF.

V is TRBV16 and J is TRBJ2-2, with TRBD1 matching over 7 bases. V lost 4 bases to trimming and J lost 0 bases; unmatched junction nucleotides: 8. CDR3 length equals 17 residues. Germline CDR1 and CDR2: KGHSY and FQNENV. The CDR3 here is CASSPLQGPANTGELFF. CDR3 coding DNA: TGTGCCAGCAGCCCACTACAGGGGCCTGCGAACACCGGGGAGCTGTTTTTT.

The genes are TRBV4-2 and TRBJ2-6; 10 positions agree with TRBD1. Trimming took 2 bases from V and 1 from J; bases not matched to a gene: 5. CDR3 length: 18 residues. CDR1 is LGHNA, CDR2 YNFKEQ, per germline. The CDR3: CASSQTGTGVSGANVLTF. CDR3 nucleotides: TGTGCCAGCAGCCAAACCGGGACAGGGGTGTCTGGGGCCAACGTCCTGACTTTC.

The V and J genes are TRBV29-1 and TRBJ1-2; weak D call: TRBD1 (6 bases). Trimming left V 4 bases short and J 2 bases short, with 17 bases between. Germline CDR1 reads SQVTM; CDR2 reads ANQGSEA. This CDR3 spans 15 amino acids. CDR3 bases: TGCAGCGTTGGAGCTTGGGGGGCGCAAAACTATGGCTACACCTTC. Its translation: CSVGAWGAQNYGYTF.

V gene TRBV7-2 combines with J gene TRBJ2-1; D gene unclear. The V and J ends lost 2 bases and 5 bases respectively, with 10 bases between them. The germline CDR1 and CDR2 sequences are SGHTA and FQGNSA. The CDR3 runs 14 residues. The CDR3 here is CASSLIGGDNEQFF. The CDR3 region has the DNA TGTGCCAGCAGCTTAATTGGCGGCGACAATGAGCAGTTCTTC.

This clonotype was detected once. CDR3 bases: TGTGCCAGCAGCCCCGCTTCGGGAGGGCCCTACGAGCAGTACTTC. Translated, it gives CASSPASGGPYEQYF. The V call is TRBV3-1, the J call TRBJ2-7, with 8 bases that match TRBD2. V lost 4 bases and J lost 2; bases outside the gene matches: 7. Germline CDR1 and CDR2: LGHDT and YNNKEL (reference sequence). CDR3 length equals 15 residues.

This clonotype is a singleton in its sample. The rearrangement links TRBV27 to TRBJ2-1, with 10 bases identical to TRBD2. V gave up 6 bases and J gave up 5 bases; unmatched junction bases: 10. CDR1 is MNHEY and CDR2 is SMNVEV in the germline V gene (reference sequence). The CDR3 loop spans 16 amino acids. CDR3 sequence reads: CASRVTGTSVHNEQFF. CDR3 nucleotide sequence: TGTGCCAGCAGGGTAACCGGGACTAGCGTTCACAATGAGCAGTTCTTC.